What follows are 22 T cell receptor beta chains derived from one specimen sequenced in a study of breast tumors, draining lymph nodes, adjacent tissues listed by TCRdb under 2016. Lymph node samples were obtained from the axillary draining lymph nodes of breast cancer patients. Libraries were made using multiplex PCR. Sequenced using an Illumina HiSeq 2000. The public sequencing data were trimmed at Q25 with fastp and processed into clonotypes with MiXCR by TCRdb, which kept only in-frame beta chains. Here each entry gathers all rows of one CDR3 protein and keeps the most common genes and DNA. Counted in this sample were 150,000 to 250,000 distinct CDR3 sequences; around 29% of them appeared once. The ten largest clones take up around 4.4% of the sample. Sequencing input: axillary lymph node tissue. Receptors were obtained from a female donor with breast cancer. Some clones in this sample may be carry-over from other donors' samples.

The CDR3 sequence: CASVSGGTGELFF. The CDR3 DNA reads as TGTGCCTCCGTAAGCGGGGGGACTGGGGAGCTGTTTTTT. The chain employs TRBV19 and TRBJ2-2, with 9 positions matching TRBD2. J lost 8 bases, V lost 11 bases, and 9 bases had no gene match. Looked up from germline, CDR1 is LNHDA and CDR2 is SQIVND (reference sequence). The CDR3 has 13 residues.

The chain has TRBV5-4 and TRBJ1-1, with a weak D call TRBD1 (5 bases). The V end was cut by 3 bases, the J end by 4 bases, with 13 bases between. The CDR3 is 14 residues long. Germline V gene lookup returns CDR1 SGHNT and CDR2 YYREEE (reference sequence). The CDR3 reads CASSWGRAGTEAFF. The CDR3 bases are TGTGCCAGCAGCTGGGGGAGGGCGGGCACTGAAGCTTTCTTT.

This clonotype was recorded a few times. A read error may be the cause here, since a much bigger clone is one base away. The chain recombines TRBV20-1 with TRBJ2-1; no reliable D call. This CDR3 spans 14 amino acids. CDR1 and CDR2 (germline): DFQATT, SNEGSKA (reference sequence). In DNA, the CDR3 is TGCAGTGTAAACGAGAGAAGTGCTTACACTGAGCAGTTCTTC. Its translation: CSVNERSAYTEQFF.

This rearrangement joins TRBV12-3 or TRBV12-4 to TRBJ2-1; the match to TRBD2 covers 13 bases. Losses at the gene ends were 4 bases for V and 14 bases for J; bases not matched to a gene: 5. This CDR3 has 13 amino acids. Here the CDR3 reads CASSYRTSGGKFF. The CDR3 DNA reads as TGTGCCAGCAGTTACAGGACTAGCGGGGGAAAGTTCTTC.

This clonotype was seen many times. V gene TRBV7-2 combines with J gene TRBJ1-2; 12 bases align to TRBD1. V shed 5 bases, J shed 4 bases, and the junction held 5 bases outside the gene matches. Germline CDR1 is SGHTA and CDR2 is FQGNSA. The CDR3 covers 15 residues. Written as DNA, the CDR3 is TGTGCCAGCAGCCCAGGGACAGGGGGCATCTATGGCTACACCTTC. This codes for CASSPGTGGIYGYTF.

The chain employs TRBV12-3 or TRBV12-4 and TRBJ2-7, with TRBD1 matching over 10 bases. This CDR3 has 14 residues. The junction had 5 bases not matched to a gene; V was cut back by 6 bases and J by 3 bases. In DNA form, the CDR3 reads TGTGCCAGCAGACCCGGGACAGGGGTCTACGAGCAGTACTTC. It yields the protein CASRPGTGVYEQYF.

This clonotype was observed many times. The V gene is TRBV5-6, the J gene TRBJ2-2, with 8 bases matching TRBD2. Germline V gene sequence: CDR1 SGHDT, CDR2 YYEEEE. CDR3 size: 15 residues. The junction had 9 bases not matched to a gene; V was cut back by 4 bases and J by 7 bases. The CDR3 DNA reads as TGTGCCAGCAGCCGAGCGGGAGTATGGAGCGGGGAGCTGTTTTTT. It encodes CASSRAGVWSGELFF.

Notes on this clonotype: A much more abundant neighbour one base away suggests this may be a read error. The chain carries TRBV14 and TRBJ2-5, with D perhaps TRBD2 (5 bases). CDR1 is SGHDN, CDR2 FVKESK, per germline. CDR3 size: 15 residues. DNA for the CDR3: TGTGCCAGCAGCCAAGCGTCGGGATTCGGGGAGACCCCGTACTTC. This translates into CASSQASGFGETPYF.

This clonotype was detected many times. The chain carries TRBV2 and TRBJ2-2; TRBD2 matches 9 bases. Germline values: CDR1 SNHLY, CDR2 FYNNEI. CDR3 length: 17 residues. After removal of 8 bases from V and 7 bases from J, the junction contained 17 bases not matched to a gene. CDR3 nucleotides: TGTGCCAGCTCCTGGGACGGGCTAGCGGGGAGGGGCGGGGAGCTGTTTTTT. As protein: CASSWDGLAGRGGELFF.

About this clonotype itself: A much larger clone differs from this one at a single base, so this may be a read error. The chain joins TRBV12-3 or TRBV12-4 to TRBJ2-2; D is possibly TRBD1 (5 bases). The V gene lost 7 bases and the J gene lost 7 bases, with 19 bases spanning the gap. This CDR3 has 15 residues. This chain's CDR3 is CASIRGARPNGELFF. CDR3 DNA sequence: TGTGCCAGCATCCGTGGGGCGCGACCCAACGGGGAGCTGTTTTTT.

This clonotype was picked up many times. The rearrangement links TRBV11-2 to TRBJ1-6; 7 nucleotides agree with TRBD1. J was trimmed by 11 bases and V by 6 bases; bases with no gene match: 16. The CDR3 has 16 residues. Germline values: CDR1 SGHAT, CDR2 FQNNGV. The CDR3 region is CASRNQARDSLTPLHF. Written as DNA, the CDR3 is TGTGCCAGCAGAAACCAGGCCCGGGACAGTTTGACACCCCTCCACTTT.

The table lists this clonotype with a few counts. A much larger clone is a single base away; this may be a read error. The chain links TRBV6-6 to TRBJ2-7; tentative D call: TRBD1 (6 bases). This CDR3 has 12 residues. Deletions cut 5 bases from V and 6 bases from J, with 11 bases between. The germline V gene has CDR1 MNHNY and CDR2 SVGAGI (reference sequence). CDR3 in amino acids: CASSHRAIEQYF. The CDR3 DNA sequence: TGTGCCAGCAGTCACAGGGCGATCGAGCAGTACTTC.

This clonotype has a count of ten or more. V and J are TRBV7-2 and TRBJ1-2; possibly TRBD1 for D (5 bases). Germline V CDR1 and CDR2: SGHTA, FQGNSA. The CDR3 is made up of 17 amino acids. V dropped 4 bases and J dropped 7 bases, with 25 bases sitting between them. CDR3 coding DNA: TGTGCCAGCAGCTCAGCGGGATCCCGCGCAAGGGGTACTGGCTACACCTTC. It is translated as CASSSAGSRARGTGYTF.

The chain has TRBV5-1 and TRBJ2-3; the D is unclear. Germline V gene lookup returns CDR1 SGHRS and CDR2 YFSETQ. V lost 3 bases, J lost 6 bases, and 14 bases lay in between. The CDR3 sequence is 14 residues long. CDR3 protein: CASSSGTGSDTQYF. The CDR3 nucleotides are TGCGCCAGCAGCTCCGGAACGGGTTCGGATACGCAGTATTTT.

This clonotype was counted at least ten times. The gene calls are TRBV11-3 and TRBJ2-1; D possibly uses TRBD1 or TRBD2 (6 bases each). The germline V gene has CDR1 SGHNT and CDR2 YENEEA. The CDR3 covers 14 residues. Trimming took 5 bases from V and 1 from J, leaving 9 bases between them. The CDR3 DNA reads TGTGCCAGCAGCGGAGGGGGTTCCTACAATGAGCAGTTCTTC. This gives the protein CASSGGGSYNEQFF.

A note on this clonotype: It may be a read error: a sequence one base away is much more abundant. For the CDR3, the DNA is TGTGCCAGCAGCGGGGGGGGACCAGGGGGGTTGCAGTTCTTC. Translating it yields CASSGGGPGGLQFF. V usage is TRBV5-6 and J usage is TRBJ2-1; D might be TRBD1 or TRBD2, each matching 7 bases. CDR3 length: 14 amino acids. Germline V gene sequence: CDR1 SGHDT, CDR2 YYEEEE. The V end lost 4 bases, the J end lost 12 bases, and 20 bases lay between the germline ends.

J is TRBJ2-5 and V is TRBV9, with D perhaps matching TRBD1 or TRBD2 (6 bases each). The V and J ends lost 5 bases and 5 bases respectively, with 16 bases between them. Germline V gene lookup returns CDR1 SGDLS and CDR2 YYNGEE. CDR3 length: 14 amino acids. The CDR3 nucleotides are TGTGCCAGCAGTGATACTAGCAGGGGCGAGACCCAGTACTTC. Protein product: CASSDTSRGETQYF.

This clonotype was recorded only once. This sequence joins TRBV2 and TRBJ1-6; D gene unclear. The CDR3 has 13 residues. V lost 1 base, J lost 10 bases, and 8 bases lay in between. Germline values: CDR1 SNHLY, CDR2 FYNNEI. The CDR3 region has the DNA TGTGCCAGCAGTGAAGAGGGTGTGTCACCCCTCCACTTT. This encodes CASSEEGVSPLHF.

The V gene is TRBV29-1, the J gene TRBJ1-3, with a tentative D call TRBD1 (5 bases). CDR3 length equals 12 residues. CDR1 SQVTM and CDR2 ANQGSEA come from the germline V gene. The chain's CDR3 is CSDDSSGNTIYF. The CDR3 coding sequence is TGCAGTGATGACAGCTCTGGAAACACCATATATTTT.

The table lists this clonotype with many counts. CDR3 amino acids: CASSYQGLAGGLTDTQYF. CDR3 nucleotide sequence: TGTGCCAGCAGTTACCAAGGACTAGCGGGAGGACTCACAGATACGCAGTATTTT. The chain uses TRBV6-5 and TRBJ2-3; 14 nucleotides line up with TRBD2. The CDR3 has 18 residues. Germline V lookup: CDR1 MNHEY, CDR2 SVGAGI. Trimming at V came to 2 bases and at J to 2 bases, leaving 6 bases not matched to a gene.

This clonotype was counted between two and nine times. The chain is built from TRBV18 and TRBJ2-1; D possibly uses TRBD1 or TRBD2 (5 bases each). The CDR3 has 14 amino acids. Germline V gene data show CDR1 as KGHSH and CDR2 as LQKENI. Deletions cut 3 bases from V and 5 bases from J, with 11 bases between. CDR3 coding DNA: TGTGCCAGCTCACCTGGGGCCGGGAACAATGAGCAGTTCTTC. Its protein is CASSPGAGNNEQFF.

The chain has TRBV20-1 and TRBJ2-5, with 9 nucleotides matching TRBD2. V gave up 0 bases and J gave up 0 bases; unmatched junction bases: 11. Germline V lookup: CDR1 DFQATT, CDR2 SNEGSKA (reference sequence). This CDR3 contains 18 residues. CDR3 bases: TGCAGTGCTAGAGATGCTGGCAGCGGGGGGCTGTACCAAGAGACCCAGTACTTC. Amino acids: CSARDAGSGGLYQETQYF.